The clone carrying this T cell receptor (beta chain) has more than one count but fewer than ten. Its antigen is still unknown. Sequence data for DNA of cultured CD4+ T cells were generated by the Oncomine TCR Beta short-read assay. TCRdb independently ran MiXCR on the PCR reads; one entry per CDR3 protein. This sample has about 17,000 distinct CDR3 sequences, with around two fifths found just once. The entry originates in a study of vaccination and CD4 T cells after COVID-19. The wider study: Following dose two, a median around 65 days (range 14 to 241) passed before post-vaccine samples were taken. Overlapping spike peptides served as the stimulus for the cells. These peptides came from SARS-CoV-2 and from the common cold coronaviruses HCoV-NL63, HCoV-OC43 and HCoV-229E.

V was clipped by 3 bases and J by 5 bases, with 13 bases between them. The CDR3 totals 14 residues. CDR1 WSHSY and CDR2 SAAADI come from the germline V gene. Regarding treatment: approximately nine-day PBMC culture with coronavirus spike peptide pools or control peptides (ViraFEST assay). Expansion of antigen-specific T cells with peptide pools by ViraFEST preceded sequencing of TCRs. Following a culture period (approximately nine days), negative selection was used to isolate CD4+ T cells. This specimen consisted of CD4+ T cells from blood, cultured in vitro, obtained before SARS-CoV-2 vaccination. This sequence joins TRBV10-2 and TRBJ2-5; D gene ambiguous. The sequence was obtained from a human donor who had recovered from COVID-19. In nucleotides, the CDR3 is TGCGCCAGCAGTGATAATAAAGTCGGGGAGACCCAGTACTTC. It codes for CASSDNKVGETQYF.